The 6 T cell receptor beta chains below come from one sample, sequenced in a study of cytomegalovirus exposure and HLA in healthy donors. The study ran its PCR with 60 Vbeta and 13 Jbeta primers. Generated by immunoSEQ multiplex PCR, the TCRdb table keeps only in-frame clones and is missing some. The sample records more than 110,000 clones, approximately 77% being singletons. Sequences were obtained from PBMCs. Receptor source: a woman aged 50 to 60 in good health and CMV-seronegative.

On this clone itself: The same CDR3 also results from other DNA sequences found in this sample. The gene calls are TRBV5-1 and TRBJ2-3; no clear D gene. This CDR3 has 13 residues. Trimming pared 3 bases from V and 0 bases from J, leaving 5 bases between. Germline V lookup: CDR1 SGHRS, CDR2 YFSETQ. The CDR3 loop is CASSSTSTDTQYF. CDR3 nucleotides: TGCGCCAGCAGCTCAACTAGCACAGATACGCAGTATTTT.

A few counts support this clone. The chain couples TRBV4-3 to TRBJ2-7; TRBD2 aligns across 7 bases. The CDR3 is made up of 15 amino acids. Germline lookup yields CDR1 LGHNA and CDR2 YSLEER. After removal of 1 base from V and 5 bases from J, the junction contained 8 bases not matched to a gene. CDR3 amino acids: CASSQVRGGWDEQYF. The CDR3, as DNA: TGCGCCAGCAGCCAAGTACGGGGAGGGTGGGACGAGCAGTACTTC.

This clone came up a few times. The genes are TRBV6-1 and TRBJ1-5, with D tentatively TRBD1 (5 bases). CDR3 length: 15 amino acids. CDR1 MNHNS and CDR2 SASEGT come from the germline V gene. The V end was cut by 1 base, the J end by 6 bases, with 13 bases between. Written as DNA, the CDR3 is TGTGCCAGCAGTGAAGTCAGGGAGGGAGGTCAGCCCCAGCATTTT. Translating gives CASSEVREGGQPQHF.

The gene calls are TRBV7-2 and TRBJ2-5; D is perhaps TRBD2 (5 bases). This CDR3 comprises 13 residues. V lost 2 bases and J lost 2, with 6 bases in between. CDR1 and CDR2 from the germline V gene are SGHTA and FQGNSA. The CDR3 DNA reads as TGTGCCAGCAGCTTACAGCGGCAAGAGACCCAGTACTTC. It yields the protein CASSLQRQETQYF.

The chain couples TRBV7-2 to TRBJ2-1; a weak D match, TRBD1 (5 bases). Trimming left V 1 base short and J 3 bases short, with 16 bases between. CDR1 and CDR2 (germline): SGHTA, FQGNSA. CDR3 length equals 17 residues. The CDR3 reads CASSLVDTPSIYNEQFF. The DNA of the CDR3 is TGTGCCAGCAGCTTAGTGGACACGCCATCGATCTACAATGAGCAGTTCTTC.

This chain uses TRBV23-1 with TRBJ1-5; 9 bases line up with TRBD1. TRBV23-1 is an ORF, with its function uncertain. The length of the CDR3 is 17 residues. With V trimmed by 3 bases and J by 4 bases, 10 bases remained unmatched. The CDR3 DNA is TGCGCCAGCAGTCACCGGGACAGGGACAGAAGGAATCAGCCCCAGCATTTT. Translating it yields CASSHRDRDRRNQPQHF.